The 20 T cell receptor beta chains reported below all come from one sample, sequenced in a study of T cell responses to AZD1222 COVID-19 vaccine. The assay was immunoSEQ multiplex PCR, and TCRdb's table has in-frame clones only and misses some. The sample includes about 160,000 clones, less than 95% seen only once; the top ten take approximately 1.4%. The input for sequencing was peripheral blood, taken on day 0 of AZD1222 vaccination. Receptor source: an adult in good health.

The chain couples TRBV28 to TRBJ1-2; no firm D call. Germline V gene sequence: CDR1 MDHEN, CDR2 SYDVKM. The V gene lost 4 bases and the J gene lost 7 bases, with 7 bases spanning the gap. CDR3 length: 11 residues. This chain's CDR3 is CASSSRVGYTF. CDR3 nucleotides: TGTGCCAGCAGTTCCAGAGTTGGCTACACCTTC.

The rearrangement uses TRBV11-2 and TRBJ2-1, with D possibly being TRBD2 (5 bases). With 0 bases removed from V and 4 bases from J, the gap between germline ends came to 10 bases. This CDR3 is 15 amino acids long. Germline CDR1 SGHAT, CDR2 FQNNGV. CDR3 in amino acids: CASSLERGLYNEQFF. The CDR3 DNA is TGTGCCAGCAGCTTAGAGCGAGGGTTGTACAATGAGCAGTTCTTC.

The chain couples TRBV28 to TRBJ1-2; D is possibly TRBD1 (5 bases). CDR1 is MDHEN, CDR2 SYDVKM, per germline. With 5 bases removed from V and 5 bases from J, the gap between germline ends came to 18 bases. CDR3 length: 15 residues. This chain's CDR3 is CASSPQGTGVYGYTF. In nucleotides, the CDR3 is TGTGCCAGCAGTCCCCAAGGGACGGGTGTTTATGGCTACACCTTC.

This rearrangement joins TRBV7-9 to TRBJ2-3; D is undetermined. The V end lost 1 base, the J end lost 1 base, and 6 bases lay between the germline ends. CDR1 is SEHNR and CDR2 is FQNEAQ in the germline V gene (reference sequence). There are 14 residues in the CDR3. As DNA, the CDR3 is TGTGCCAGCAGCTTAGGGTATCGCACAGATACGCAGTATTTT. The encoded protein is CASSLGYRTDTQYF.

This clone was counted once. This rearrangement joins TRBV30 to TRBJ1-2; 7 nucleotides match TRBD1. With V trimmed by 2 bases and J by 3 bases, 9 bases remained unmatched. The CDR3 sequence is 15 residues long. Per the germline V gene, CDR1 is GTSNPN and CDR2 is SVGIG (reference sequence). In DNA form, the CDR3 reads TGTGCCTGGAGTACAACAGGGGAAAAAGACTATGGCTACACCTTC. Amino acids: CAWSTTGEKDYGYTF.

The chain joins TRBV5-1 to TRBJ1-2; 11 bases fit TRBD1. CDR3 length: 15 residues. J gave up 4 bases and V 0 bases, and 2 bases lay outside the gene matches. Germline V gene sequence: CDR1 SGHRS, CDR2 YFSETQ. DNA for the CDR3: TGCGCCAGCAGCTTGGGGACAGGGGGCGCCTATGGCTACACCTTC. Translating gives CASSLGTGGAYGYTF.

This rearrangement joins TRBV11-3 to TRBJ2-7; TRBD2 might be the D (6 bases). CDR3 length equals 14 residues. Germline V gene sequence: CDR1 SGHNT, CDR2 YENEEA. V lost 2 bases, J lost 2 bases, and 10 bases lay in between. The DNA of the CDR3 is TGTGCCAGCAGCTTAACGGGGGTTGCCTACGAGCAGTACTTC. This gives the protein CASSLTGVAYEQYF.

CDR3 bases: TGTGCCAGCCGGTGGGGCAGTTCCAATTCACCCCTCCACTTT. The encoded protein is CASRWGSSNSPLHF. V gene TRBV6-5 combines with J gene TRBJ1-6, with TRBD1 as a possible D gene (5 bases). Germline CDR1 and CDR2: MNHEY and SVGAGI. V lost 8 bases and J 7 bases, leaving 15 bases between the germline ends. The CDR3 has 14 amino acids.

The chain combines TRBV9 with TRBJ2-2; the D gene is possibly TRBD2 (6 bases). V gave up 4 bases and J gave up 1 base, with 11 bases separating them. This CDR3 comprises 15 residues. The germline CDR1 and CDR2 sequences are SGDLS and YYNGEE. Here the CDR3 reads CASSPLGGNTGELFF. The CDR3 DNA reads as TGTGCCAGCAGCCCCCTCGGGGGGAACACCGGGGAGCTGTTTTTT.

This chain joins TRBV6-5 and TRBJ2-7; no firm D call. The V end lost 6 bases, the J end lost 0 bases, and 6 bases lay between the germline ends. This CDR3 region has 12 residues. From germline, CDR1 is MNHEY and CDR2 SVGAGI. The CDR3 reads CASRVSSYEQYF. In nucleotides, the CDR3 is TGTGCCAGCAGGGTCAGCTCCTACGAGCAGTACTTC.

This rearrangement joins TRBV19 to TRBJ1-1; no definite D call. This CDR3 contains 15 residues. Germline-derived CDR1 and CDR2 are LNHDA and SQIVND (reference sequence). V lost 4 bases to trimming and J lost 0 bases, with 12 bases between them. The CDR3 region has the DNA TGTGCCAGTAGTAGCCGCCTGACCCTGAACACTGAAGCTTTCTTT. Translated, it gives CASSSRLTLNTEAFF.

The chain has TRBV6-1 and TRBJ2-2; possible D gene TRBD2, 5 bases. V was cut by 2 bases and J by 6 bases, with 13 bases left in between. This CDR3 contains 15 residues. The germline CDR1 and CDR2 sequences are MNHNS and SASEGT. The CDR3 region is CASSEQPGVPGELFF. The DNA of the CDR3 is TGTGCCAGCAGTGAACAGCCCGGGGTGCCCGGGGAGCTGTTTTTT.

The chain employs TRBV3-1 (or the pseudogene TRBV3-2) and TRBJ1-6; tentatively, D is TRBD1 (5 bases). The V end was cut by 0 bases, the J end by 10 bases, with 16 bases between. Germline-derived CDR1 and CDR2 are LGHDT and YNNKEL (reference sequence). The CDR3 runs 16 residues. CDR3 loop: CASSQDSWVGTSPLHF. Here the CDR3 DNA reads TGTGCCAGCAGCCAAGATAGTTGGGTGGGGACCTCACCCCTCCACTTT.

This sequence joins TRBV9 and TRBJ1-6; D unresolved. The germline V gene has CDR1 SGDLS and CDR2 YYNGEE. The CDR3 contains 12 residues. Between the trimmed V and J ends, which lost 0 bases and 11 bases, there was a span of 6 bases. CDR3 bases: TGTGCCAGCAGCGTAGGCAGGCCACCCCTCCACTTT. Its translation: CASSVGRPPLHF.

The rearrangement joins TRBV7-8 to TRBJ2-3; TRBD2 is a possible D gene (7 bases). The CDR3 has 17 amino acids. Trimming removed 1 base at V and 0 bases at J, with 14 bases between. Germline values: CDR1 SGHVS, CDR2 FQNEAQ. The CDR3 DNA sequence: TGTGCCAGCAGCTTAGATGCGGGGGCCGTTAGCACAGATACGCAGTATTTT. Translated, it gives CASSLDAGAVSTDTQYF.

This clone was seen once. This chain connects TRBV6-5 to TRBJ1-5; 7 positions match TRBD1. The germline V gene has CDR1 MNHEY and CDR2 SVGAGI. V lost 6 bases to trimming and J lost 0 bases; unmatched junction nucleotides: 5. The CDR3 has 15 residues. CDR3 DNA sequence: TGTGCCAGCAGGGAGGGACAGTATAGCAATCAGCCCCAGCATTTT. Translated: CASREGQYSNQPQHF.

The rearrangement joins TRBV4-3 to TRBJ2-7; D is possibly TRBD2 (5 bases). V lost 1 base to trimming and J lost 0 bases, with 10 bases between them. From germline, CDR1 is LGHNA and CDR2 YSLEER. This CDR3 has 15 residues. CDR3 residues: CASSQAEGSSYEQYF. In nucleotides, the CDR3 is TGCGCCAGCAGCCAAGCAGAGGGTAGCTCCTACGAGCAGTACTTC.

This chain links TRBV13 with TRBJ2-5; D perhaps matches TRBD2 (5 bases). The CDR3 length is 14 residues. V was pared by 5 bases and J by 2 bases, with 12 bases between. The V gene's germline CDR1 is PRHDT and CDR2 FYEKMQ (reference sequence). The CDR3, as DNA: TGTGCCAGCAGCGACAATACGGGGCAAGAGACCCAGTACTTC. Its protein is CASSDNTGQETQYF.

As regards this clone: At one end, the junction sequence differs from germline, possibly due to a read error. The CDR3 DNA is TGTGCCAGCAGTCAAGACGAGCGGGGAGAAGGAAAGACCCAGTACTTC. Amino acid sequence: CASSQDERGEGKTQYF. V usage is TRBV3-1 (or the pseudogene TRBV3-2) and J usage is TRBJ2-5, with 7 bases matching TRBD2. CDR3 length equals 16 residues. The V gene's germline CDR1 is LGHDT and CDR2 YNNKEL (reference sequence).

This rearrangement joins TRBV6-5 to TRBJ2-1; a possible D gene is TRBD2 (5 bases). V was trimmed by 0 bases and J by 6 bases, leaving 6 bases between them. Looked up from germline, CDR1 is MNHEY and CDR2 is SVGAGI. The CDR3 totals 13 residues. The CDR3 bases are TGTGCCAGCAGTTACTCTGAGGGCAATGAGCAGTTCTTC. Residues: CASSYSEGNEQFF.